Listed here is a single T cell receptor beta chain. Its antigen remains unidentified. The length of the CDR3 is 14 residues. Germline CDR1 MNHNS, CDR2 SASEGT. V shed 3 bases and J 7 bases; nucleotides not matched to a gene: 4. Full-length variable regions came from constant-region reverse primers plus semi-nested Nested Universal Primer A PCR. In TCRdb, the 5' RACE reads were re-called with MiXCR into one record per CDR3 protein. The sample holds about 10,000 distinct CDR3 sequences, about 51% seen once. Study-level points and caveats: Greatest tumor Treg TCR overlap was with tumor naive CD4+ cells. Tumor memory CD4+ T cell TCR gene usage clustered with blood and lymph node memory CD4+ cells and lymph node naive CD4+ cells.

This sequence joins TRBV6-1 and TRBJ1-4; 8 bases agree with TRBD1. The sequenced material came from tumor-infiltrating naive CD4+ T cells sorted from the breast tumor. Subset reported: naive CD4+ T cells, CD4+CD45RA+CD25-. This sequence originates from a female donor with breast cancer. The CDR3 bases are TGTGCCAGCAGTGACGACAGGGGTACTGAAAAACTGTTTTTT. Protein: CASSDDRGTEKLFF.